This entry describes one T cell receptor beta chain. The data are from a study of blood T cell repertoires in COVID-19. Across the whole study: Sources were T cells, B-cell-depleted T cells, or PBMCs; the material itself was cDNA or gDNA.

The CDR3 has 13 residues. The germline V and J ends were trimmed by 5 bases and 3 bases, with 11 bases remaining between them. The germline CDR1 and CDR2 sequences are MDHEN and SYDVKM. Here immunoSEQ multiplex PCR was the method, and the copy in TCRdb shows in-frame clones only, minus some. The sample has fewer than 200,000 clones, around nine tenths seen once. The sequence was collected from a man aged 50 to 59 with acute or convalescent COVID-19. The rearrangement joins TRBV28 to TRBJ2-7; D might be TRBD1 (5 bases). The sequencing input was peripheral blood. The CDR3 nucleotides read TGTGCCAGCAGTACCTCTAGGGGCTACGAGCAGTACTTC. Translation gives CASSTSRGYEQYF.